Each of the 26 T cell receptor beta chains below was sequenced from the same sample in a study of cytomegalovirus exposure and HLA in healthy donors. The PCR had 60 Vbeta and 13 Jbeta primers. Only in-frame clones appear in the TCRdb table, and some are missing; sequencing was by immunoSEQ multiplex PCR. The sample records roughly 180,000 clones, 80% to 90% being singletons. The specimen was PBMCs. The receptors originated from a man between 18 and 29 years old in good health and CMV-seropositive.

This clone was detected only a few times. The CDR3 reads CASSFRDGYTF. CDR3 DNA sequence: TGTGCCAGCAGCTTCAGGGATGGCTACACCTTC. V and J are TRBV11-2 and TRBJ1-2, with D possibly matching TRBD1 (5 bases). Germline values: CDR1 SGHAT, CDR2 FQNNGV. The CDR3 extends over 11 amino acids. V shed 3 bases and J shed 6 bases, with 5 bases lying between them.

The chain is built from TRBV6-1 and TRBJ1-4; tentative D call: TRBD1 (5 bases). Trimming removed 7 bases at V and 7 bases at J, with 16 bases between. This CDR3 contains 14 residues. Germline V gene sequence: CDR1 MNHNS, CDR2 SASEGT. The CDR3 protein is CASKKQAGSEKLFF. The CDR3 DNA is TGTGCCAGCAAAAAACAGGCGGGGAGTGAAAAACTGTTTTTT.

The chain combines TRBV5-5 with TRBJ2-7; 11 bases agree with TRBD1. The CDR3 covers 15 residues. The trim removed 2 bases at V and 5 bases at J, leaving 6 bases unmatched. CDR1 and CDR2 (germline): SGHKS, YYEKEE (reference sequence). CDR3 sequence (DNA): TGTGCCAGCAGCTTTCACGGACAGGGGGCTAACGAGCAGTACTTC. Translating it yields CASSFHGQGANEQYF. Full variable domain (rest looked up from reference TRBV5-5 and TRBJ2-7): DAGVTQSPTHLIKTRGQQVTLRCSPISGHKSVSWYQQVLGQGPQFIFQYYEKEERGRGNFPDRFSARQFPNYSSELNVNALLLGDSALYLCASSFHGQGANEQYFGPGTRLTVT.

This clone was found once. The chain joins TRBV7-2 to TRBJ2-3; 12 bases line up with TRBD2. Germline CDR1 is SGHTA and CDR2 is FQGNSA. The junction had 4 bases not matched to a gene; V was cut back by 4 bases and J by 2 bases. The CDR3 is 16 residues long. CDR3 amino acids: CASSSRTSGATDTQYF. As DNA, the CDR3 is TGTGCCAGCAGCTCTCGGACTAGCGGGGCCACAGATACGCAGTATTTT.

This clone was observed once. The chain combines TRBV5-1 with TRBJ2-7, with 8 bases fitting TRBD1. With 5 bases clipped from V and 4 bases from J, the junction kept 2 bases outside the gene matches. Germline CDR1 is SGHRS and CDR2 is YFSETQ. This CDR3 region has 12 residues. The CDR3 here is CASRDREYEQYF. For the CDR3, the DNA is TGCGCCAGCAGGGACAGGGAGTACGAGCAGTACTTC. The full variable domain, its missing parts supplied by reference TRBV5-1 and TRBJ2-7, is KAGVTQTPRYLIKTRGQQVTLSCSPISGHRSVSWYQQTPGQGLQFLFEYFSETQRNKGNFPGRFSGRQFSNSRSEMNVSTLELGDSALYLCASRDREYEQYFGPGTRLTVT.

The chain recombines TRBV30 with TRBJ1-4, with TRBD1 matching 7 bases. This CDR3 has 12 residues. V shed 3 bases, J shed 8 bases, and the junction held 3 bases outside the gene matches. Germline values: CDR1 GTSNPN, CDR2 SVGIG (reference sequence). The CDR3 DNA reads TGTGCCTGGAGCCGGGACAGCGAAAAACTGTTTTTT. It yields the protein CAWSRDSEKLFF.

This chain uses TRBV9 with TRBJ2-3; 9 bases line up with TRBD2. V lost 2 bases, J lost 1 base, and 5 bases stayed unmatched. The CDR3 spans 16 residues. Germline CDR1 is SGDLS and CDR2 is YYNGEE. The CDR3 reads CASSVHQRGGTDTQYF. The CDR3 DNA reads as TGTGCCAGCAGCGTTCACCAGCGGGGGGGCACAGATACGCAGTATTTT.

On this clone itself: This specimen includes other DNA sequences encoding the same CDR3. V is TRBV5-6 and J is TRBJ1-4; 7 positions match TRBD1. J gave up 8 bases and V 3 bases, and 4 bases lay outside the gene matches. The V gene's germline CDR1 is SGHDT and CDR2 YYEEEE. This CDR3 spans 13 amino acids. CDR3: CASSSRGREKLFF. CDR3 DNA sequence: TGTGCCAGCAGCTCTAGGGGGCGGGAAAAACTGTTTTTT.

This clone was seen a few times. The CDR3 bases are TGTGCCAGCAGCCAAGTGAGCGGAAATAATGAAAAACTGTTTTTT. This encodes CASSQVSGNNEKLFF. This chain connects TRBV14 to TRBJ1-4; D gene unclear. Trimming shortened V by 1 base and J by 4 bases, and 10 bases separated the two germline ends. CDR1 is SGHDN, CDR2 FVKESK, per germline. This CDR3 spans 15 amino acids.

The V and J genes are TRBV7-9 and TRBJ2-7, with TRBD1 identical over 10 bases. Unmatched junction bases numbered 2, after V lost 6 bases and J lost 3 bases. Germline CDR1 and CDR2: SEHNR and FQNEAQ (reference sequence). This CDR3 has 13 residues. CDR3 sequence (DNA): TGTGCCAGCAGGGGACAGGGGATCTACGAGCAGTACTTC. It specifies CASRGQGIYEQYF.

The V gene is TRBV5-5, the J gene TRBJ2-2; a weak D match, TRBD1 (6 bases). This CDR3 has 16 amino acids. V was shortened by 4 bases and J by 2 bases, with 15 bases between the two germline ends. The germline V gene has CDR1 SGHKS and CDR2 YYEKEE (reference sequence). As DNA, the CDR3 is TGTGCCAGCAGCCCAATAGGACAGACCAACACCGGGGAGCTGTTTTTT. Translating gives CASSPIGQTNTGELFF.

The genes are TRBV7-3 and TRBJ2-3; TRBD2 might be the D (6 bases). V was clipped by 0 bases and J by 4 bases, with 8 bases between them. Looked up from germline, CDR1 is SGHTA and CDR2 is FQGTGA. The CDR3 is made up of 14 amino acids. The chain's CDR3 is CASSLTGLSDTQYF. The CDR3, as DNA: TGTGCCAGCAGCTTAACCGGACTATCAGATACGCAGTATTTT.

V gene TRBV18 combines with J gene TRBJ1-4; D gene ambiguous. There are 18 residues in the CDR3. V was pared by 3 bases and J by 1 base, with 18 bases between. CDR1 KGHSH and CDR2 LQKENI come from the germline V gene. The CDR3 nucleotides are TGTGCCAGCTCACCCCTTCGCCTGTCTGGGCGAACTAATGAAAAACTGTTTTTT. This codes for CASSPLRLSGRTNEKLFF.

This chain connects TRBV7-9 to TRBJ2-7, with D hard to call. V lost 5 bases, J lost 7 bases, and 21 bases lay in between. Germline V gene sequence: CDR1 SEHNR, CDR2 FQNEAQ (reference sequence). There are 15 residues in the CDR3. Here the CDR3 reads CASSPLLGALKEQYF. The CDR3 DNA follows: TGTGCCAGCAGCCCACTATTAGGAGCTCTGAAGGAGCAGTACTTC.

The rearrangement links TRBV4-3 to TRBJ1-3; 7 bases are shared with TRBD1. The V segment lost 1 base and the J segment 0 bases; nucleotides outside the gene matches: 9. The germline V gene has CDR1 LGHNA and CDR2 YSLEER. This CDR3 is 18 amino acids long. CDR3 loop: CASSQVAPQGISGNTIYF. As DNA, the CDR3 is TGCGCCAGCAGCCAAGTGGCACCACAGGGGATCTCTGGAAACACCATATATTTT.

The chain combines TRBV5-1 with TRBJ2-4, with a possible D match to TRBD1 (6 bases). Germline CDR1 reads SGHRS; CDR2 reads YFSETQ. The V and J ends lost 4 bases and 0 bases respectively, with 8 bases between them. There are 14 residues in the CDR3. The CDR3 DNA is TGCGCCAGCAGCGAGGACAGAGCCAAAAACATTCAGTACTTC. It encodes CASSEDRAKNIQYF.

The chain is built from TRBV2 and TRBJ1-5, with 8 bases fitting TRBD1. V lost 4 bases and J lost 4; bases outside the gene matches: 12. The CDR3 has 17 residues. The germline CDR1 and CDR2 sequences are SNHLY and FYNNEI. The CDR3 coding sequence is TGTGCCAGCAGTGGGGCTAGGACAGGGATAATAAATCAGCCCCAGCATTTT. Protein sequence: CASSGARTGIINQPQHF.

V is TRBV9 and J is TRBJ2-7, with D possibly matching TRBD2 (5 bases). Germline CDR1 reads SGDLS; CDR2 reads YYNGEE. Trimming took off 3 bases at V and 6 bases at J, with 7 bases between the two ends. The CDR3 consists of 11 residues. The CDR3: CASSGEGEQYF. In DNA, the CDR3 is TGTGCCAGCAGCGGAGAGGGCGAGCAGTACTTC. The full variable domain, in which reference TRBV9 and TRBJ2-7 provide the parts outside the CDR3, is DSGVTQTPKHLITATGQRVTLRCSPRSGDLSVYWYQQSLDQGLQFLIQYYNGEERAKGNILERFSAQQFPDLHSELNLSSLELGDSALYFCASSGEGEQYFGPGTRLTVT.

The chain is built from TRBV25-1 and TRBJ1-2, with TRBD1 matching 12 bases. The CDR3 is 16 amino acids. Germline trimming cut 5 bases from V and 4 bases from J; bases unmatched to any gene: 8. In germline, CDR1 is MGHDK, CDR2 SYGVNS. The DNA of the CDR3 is TGTGCCAGCAGTCACCCTGGGACAGGGGGCGCCTATGGCTACACCTTC. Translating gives CASSHPGTGGAYGYTF.

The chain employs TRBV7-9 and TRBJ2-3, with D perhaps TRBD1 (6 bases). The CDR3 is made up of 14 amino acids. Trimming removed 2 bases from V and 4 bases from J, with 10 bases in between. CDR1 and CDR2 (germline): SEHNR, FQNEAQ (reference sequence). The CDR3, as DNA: TGTGCCAGCAGCTTAAGGGACACAGCAGATACGCAGTATTTT. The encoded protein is CASSLRDTADTQYF. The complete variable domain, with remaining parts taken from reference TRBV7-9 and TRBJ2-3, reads DTGVSQNPRHKITKRGQNVTFRCDPISEHNRLYWYRQTLGQGPEFLTYFQNEAQLEKSRLLSDRFSAERPKGSFSTLEIQRTEQGDSAMYLCASSLRDTADTQYFGPGTRLTVL.

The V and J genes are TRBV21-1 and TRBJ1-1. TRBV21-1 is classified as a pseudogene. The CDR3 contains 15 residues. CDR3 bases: TGTGCCAGCAGCAAATGCGTCGGAGTGGACACTGAAGCTTTCTTT. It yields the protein CASSKCVGVDTEAFF.

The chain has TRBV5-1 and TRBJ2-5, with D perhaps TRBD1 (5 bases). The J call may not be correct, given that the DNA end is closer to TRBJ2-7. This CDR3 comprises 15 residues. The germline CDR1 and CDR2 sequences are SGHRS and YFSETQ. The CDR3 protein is CASSLGALRGYEQYF. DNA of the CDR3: TGCGCCAGCAGCTTGGGGGCCTTAAGGGGCTACGAGCAGTACTTC.

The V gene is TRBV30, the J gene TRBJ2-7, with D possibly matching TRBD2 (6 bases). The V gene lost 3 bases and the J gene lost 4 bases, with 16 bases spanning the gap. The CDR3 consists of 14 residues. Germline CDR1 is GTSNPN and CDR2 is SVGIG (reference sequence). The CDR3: CAWSPNAAGYEQYF. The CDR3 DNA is TGTGCCTGGAGCCCCAACGCGGCGGGGTACGAGCAGTACTTC.

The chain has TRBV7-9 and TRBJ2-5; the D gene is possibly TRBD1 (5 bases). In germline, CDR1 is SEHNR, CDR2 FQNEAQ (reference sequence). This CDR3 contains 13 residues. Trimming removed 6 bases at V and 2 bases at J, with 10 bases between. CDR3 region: CASSTRTQETQYF. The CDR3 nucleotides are TGTGCCAGCAGTACCCGGACACAAGAGACCCAGTACTTC.

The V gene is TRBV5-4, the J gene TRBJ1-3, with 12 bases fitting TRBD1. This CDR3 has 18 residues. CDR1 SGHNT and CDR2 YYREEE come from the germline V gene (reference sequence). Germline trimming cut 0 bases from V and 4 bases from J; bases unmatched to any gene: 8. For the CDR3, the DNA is TGTGCCAGCAGCTTGGAAGGCCGGGACAGGGGGCTAGGAAACACCATATATTTT. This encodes CASSLEGRDRGLGNTIYF. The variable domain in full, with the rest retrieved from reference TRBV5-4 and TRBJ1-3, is ETGVTQSPTHLIKTRGQQVTLRCSSQSGHNTVSWYQQALGQGPQFIFQYYREEENGRGNFPPRFSGLQFPNYSSELNVNALELDDSALYLCASSLEGRDRGLGNTIYFGEGSWLTVV.

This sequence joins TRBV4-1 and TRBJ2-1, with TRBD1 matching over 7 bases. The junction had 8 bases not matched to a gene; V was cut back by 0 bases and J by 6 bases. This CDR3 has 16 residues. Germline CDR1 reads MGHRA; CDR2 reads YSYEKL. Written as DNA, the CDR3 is TGCGCCAGCAGCCAAGACTTTGGGACAGTCGGCAATGAGCAGTTCTTC. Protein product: CASSQDFGTVGNEQFF.